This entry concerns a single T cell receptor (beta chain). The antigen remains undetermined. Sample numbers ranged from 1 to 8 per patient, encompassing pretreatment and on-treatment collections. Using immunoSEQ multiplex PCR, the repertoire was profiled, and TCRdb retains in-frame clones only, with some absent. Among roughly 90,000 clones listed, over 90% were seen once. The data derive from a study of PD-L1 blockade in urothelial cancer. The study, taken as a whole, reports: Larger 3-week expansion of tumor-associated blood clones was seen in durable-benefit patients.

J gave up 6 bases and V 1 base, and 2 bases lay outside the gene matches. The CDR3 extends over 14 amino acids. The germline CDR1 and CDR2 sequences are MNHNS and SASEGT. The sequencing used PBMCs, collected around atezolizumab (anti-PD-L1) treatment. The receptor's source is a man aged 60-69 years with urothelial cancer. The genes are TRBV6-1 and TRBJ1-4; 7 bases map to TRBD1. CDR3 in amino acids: CASSEGTGDEKLFF. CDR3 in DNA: TGTGCCAGCAGTGAAGGGACAGGCGATGAAAAACTGTTTTTT.